Below are 10 T cell receptor beta chains sequenced from a single sample in a study of CD8+CD57+ T cells in acquired aplastic anemia (dated by TCRdb to 2017 to 2018). Patients chosen for sequencing had shown expansion of CD8+CD57+ cells by flow cytometry. These reads were obtained on an Illumina HiSeq 2000. TCR beta VDJ combination and CDR3 sequence profiling used genomic DNA as the template. TCRdb trimmed public reads at Q25 via fastp, called clones via MiXCR and kept in-frame beta chains. Entries that share a CDR3 protein sequence are merged under the most common genes and DNA. Present in this sample are hundreds of thousands of distinct CDR3 sequences, about a third of which were seen just once. Of the sample, approximately 0.82% is held by the ten largest clones. Specimen: sorted CD4+, CD8+, or CD8+CD57+ T cells (not recorded which) from PBMCs. The source is a human donor with aplastic anemia.

The chain combines TRBV10-1 with TRBJ1-1, with a tentative D call TRBD1 (6 bases). CDR3 length: 14 residues. The V gene's germline CDR1 is WNHNN and CDR2 SYGVQD (reference sequence). V was pared by 8 bases and J by 4 bases, with 17 bases between. Written as DNA, the CDR3 is TGCGCCAGCGTTGCGTCACAGGGAGGCACTGAAGCTTTCTTT. Protein: CASVASQGGTEAFF.

The V call is TRBV11-2, the J call TRBJ1-2; unclear D gene. Trimming took off 0 bases at V and 8 bases at J, with 10 bases between the two ends. The CDR3 loop spans 13 amino acids. CDR1 is SGHAT and CDR2 is FQNNGV in the germline V gene. In nucleotides, the CDR3 is TGTGCCAGCAGCTTAGAGGTGACCGACGGCTACACCTTC. It translates to CASSLEVTDGYTF.

This clonotype was picked up many times. The chain uses TRBV10-1 and TRBJ2-1, with 12 bases fitting TRBD2. V lost 5 bases to trimming and J lost 0 bases; unmatched junction nucleotides: 2. The length of the CDR3 is 16 residues. Germline V gene data show CDR1 as WNHNN and CDR2 as SYGVQD (reference sequence). CDR3 in amino acids: CASSLTSGSSYNEQFF. The CDR3 DNA sequence: TGCGCCAGCAGTCTGACTAGCGGGAGCTCCTACAATGAGCAGTTCTTC.

The chain employs TRBV19 and TRBJ2-3; 7 nucleotides line up with TRBD2. Looked up from germline, CDR1 is LNHDA and CDR2 is SQIVND (reference sequence). V shed 7 bases and J 2 bases; nucleotides not matched to a gene: 15. The length of the CDR3 is 17 residues. This CDR3 is CASTLGSLAGDTDTQYF. The DNA for the CDR3 is TGTGCCAGTACCTTAGGTTCCTTGGCGGGAGACACAGATACGCAGTATTTT.

This clonotype has ten or more counts. The chain couples TRBV25-1 to TRBJ1-2; possibly TRBD1 for D (5 bases). Germline CDR1 is MGHDK and CDR2 is SYGVNS. Trimming stripped 1 base from V and 6 bases from J, with 24 bases between. The CDR3 is made up of 18 amino acids. As DNA, the CDR3 is TGTGCCAGCAGTGAATTCTGGGTAAATCGCCAGGGTCAAGATGGCTACACCTTC. Residues: CASSEFWVNRQGQDGYTF.

The rearrangement uses TRBV12-3 or TRBV12-4 and TRBJ1-2; D call uncertain. The V gene lost 4 bases and the J gene lost 2 bases, with 11 bases spanning the gap. The CDR3 runs 14 residues. The CDR3 DNA reads as TGTGCCAGCAGTTCCCCCCCAGCGAACTATGGCTACACCTTC. The encoded protein is CASSSPPANYGYTF.

This clonotype has at least ten counts. The rearrangement links TRBV2 to TRBJ1-6; D not resolved. Germline CDR1 reads SNHLY; CDR2 reads FYNNEI. Trimming took off 6 bases at V and 4 bases at J, with 16 bases between the two ends. The CDR3 loop spans 16 amino acids. DNA for the CDR3: TGTGCCAGCAGGCCCGACGGAAGCGGATATAATTCACCCCTCCACTTT. This translates into CASRPDGSGYNSPLHF. The full variable domain, with the rest looked up from reference TRBV2 and TRBJ1-6, is EPEVTQTPSHQVTQMGQEVILRCVPISNHLYFYWYRQILGQKVEFLVSFYNNEISEKSEIFDDQFSVERPDGSNFTLKIRSTKLEDSAMYFCASRPDGSGYNSPLHFGNGTRLTVT.

The chain recombines TRBV10-1 with TRBJ1-1; D gene unclear. Trimming cost V 2 bases and J 1 base, with 8 bases left between them. CDR1 is WNHNN, CDR2 SYGVQD, per germline (reference sequence). This CDR3 has 14 residues. The CDR3 DNA reads TGCGCCAGCAGTGAGGCCACGAAGAACACTGAAGCTTTCTTT. This sequence encodes CASSEATKNTEAFF.

At least ten counts were recorded for this clonotype. This CDR3 is CASSMTGMDTEAFF. As DNA, the CDR3 is TGTGCCAGTAGTATGACAGGGATGGACACTGAAGCTTTCTTT. V is TRBV19 and J is TRBJ1-1, with 7 bases that match TRBD1. Germline loops: CDR1 LNHDA, CDR2 SQIVND (reference sequence). V lost 3 bases and J lost 3; bases outside the gene matches: 4. The CDR3 loop spans 14 amino acids.

Note on this clonotype: One base away lies a much larger clone, so this may be a sequencing read error. This chain connects TRBV15 to TRBJ2-2; perhaps D is TRBD1 or TRBD2 (5 bases each). The CDR3 is 14 amino acids. Trimming stripped 4 bases from V and 10 bases from J, with 16 bases between. Germline CDR1 is LNHNV and CDR2 is YYDKDF (reference sequence). CDR3 sequence (DNA): TGTGCCACCAGCATCTACCGGGTGGGGGAGGAGCTGTTTTTT. This gives the protein CATSIYRVGEELFF. The full variable domain, completed using reference TRBV15 and TRBJ2-2, is DAMVIQNPRYQVTQFGKPVTLSCSQTLNHNVMYWYQQKSSQAPKLLFHYYDKDFNNEADTPDNFQSRRPNTSFCFLDIRSPGLGDTAMYLCATSIYRVGEELFFGEGSRLTVL.